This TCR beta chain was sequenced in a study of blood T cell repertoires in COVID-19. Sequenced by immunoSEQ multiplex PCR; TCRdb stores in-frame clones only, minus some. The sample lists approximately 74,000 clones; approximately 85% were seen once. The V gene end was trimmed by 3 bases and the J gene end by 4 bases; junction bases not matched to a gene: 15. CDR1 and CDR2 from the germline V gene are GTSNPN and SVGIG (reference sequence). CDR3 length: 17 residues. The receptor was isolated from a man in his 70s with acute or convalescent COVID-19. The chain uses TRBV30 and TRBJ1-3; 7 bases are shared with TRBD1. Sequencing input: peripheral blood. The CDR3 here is CAWRTRQGKALGNTIYF. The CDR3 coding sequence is TGTGCCTGGAGGACCAGACAGGGAAAGGCTCTGGGAAACACCATATATTTT.